The clone carrying this T cell receptor beta chain came up many times. With the read ending 3 residues before the CDR3 end, the germline J gene is used to fill in that end. The method was immunoSEQ multiplex PCR; TCRdb's version includes in-frame clones alone and lacks a portion of them. The sample holds some 38,000 clones, and no clone turns up only once. The sample is drawn from a study of T cell clonality in common variable immunodeficiency. V lost 4 bases and J lost 0, with 5 bases in between. The germline V gene has CDR1 SGHNT and CDR2 YYREEE (reference sequence). The CDR3 covers 12 residues. The V gene is TRBV5-4, the J gene TRBJ2-7; D remains unclear. Source material: peripheral blood mononuclear cells. This TCR derives from a person aged 18-70 years in good health. Partial CDR3 DNA: TGTGCCAGCAGCACAAACTCCTACGAG. As protein: CASSTNSYE. The entire CDR3 protein reads CASSTNSYEQYF.